The rows below give T cell receptor beta chains drawn from one sample of a study of blood T cell repertoires in COVID-19. TCRdb keeps only in-frame clones here, not all; method: immunoSEQ multiplex PCR. Here the sample spans 270,000 or so clones, roughly nine tenths being singletons. Material: peripheral blood. These receptors all stem from a woman in her 30s with COVID-19, enrolled during active disease. The conserved cysteine and the conserved F or W are not part of the CDR3 here.

j_call v_call cdr3_aa
TRBJ2-4 TRBV15 ATSSHLAGDYIQY
TRBJ2-2 TRBV9 ASSVDTGELF
TRBJ2-1 TRBV24-1 ATSDFGTGSMNEQF
TRBJ2-7 TRBV19 ASSLQGAVREQY
TRBJ1-5 TRBV4-1 ASSQVGGARQPQH
TRBJ1-5 TRBV27 ASSISSNQPQH
TRBJ2-7 TRBV30 ACSPGVYSYEQY
TRBJ1-1 TRBV5-4 ASTSTGYTEAF
TRBJ2-5 TRBV5-6 ASSFTGGVEETQY
TRBJ1-5 TRBV7-8 ASSLADQPQH
TRBJ1-2 TRBV29-1 SVDDPGTNYGYT
TRBJ2-2 TRBV4-1 ASSQHPGLNTGELF
TRBJ2-7 TRBV7-9 ASSGQGSSYEQY
TRBJ1-4 TRBV19 ASSLQGNEKLF
TRBJ1-2 TRBV6-4 ASSDRAGSDGYT
TRBJ1-5 TRBV21-1 ASSKVGGFDGRRGDSNQPQH
TRBJ1-5 TRBV2 ASSVIEGALHPQH
TRBJ2-3 TRBV29-1 SVLLGVTDTQY
TRBJ1-5 TRBV6-1 ASSDEDRWDQPQH
TRBJ2-2 TRBV6-5 ASSYEGIANTGELF
TRBJ2-1 TRBV24-1 ATQGQGANEQF
TRBJ2-7 TRBV12-3/TRBV12-4 ASSLLRGYEQY
TRBJ2-7 TRBV19 ASSWGTGFYEQY
TRBJ1-2 TRBV27 ASSLQGDYGYT
TRBJ1-6 TRBV3-1/TRBV3-2 ASSPPGHLGSPLH
TRBJ2-2 TRBV5-1 ASSRVRGDTGELF
TRBJ2-3 TRBV7-8 ASSSIAGGPLTDTQY
TRBJ2-1 TRBV7-2 ASSLGGGVSTEQF
TRBJ1-4 TRBV4-1 ASRKSGSDEKLF
TRBJ1-5 TRBV6-5 ASTTGGVKQPQH
TRBJ1-6 TRBV6-1 ASSDLGGPRSSYNSPLH
TRBJ2-7 TRBV14 ASSQGTDSLSYEQY
TRBJ2-1 TRBV6-5 ASCRTTGNNEQF
TRBJ2-7 TRBV4-1 ASSQGRGTGVAEQY
TRBJ2-5 TRBV5-1 ASSLETPQETQY
TRBJ2-7 TRBV5-4 ASSEGQGKEQY
TRBJ2-1 TRBV28 ASSPIGGLDEQF
TRBJ2-3 TRBV5-1 ASDPGTGLWNTQY
TRBJ2-7 TRBV3-1/TRBV3-2 ASSDSGVPYEQY
TRBJ1-2 TRBV9 ASSVAPDYGYT
TRBJ2-7 TRBV7-9 ASSPPISGGSHEQY
TRBJ1-2 TRBV5-4 ASSLIGGGRYGYT
TRBJ1-1 TRBV7-9 ASSLGSAGTEAF
TRBJ2-7 TRBV7-9 ASSSLLSAEQY
TRBJ1-2 TRBV9 ASSPRVQGGMVGFGYT
TRBJ1-1 TRBV10-3 AIRQRRVITGGLADVEGIAEAF
TRBJ2-1 TRBV7-8 ASSPTWISSGTSRNEQF
TRBJ1-3 TRBV19 ARPSLGHQTNSGNTIY
TRBJ2-7 TRBV5-1 ASSLAGGARRYEQY
TRBJ2-2 TRBV3-1/TRBV3-2 ASSQDFWQGESTGELF
TRBJ2-7 TRBV19 ASSIGGTSSYEQY
TRBJ2-3 TRBV2 ASRKTGTGSDTQY
TRBJ1-3 TRBV18 ASSLTRDTFSSGNTIY
TRBJ1-6 TRBV6-5 ASSYSQGNSPLH